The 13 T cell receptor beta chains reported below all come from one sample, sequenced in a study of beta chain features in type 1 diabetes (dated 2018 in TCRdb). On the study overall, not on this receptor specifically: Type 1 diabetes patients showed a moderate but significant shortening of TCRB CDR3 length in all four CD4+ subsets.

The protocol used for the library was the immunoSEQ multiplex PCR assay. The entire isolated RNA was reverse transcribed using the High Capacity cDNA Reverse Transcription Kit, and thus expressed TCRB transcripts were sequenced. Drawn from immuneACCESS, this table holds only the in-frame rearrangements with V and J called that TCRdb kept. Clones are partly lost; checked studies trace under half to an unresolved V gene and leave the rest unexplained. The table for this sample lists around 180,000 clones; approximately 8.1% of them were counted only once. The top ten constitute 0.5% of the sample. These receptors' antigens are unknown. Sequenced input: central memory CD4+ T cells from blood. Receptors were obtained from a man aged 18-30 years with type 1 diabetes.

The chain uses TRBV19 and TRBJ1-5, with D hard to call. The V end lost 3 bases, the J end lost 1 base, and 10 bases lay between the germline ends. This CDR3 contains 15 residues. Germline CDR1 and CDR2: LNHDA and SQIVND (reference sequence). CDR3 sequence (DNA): TGTGCCAGTAGTATGGAGGGCTGGAGCAATCAGCCCCAGCATTTT. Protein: CASSMEGWSNQPQHF.

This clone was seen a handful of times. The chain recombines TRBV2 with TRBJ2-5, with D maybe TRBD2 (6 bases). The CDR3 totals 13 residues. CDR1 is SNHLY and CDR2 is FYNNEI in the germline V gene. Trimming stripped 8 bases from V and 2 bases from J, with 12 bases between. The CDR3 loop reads CASYRERQETQYF. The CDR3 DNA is TGTGCCAGCTATCGGGAGAGGCAAGAGACCCAGTACTTC.

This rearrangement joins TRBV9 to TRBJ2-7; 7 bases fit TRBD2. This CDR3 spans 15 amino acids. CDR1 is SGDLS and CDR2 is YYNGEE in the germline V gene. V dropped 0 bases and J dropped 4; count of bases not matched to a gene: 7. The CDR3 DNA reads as TGTGCCAGCAGCGTAGGAGGCGGGAGAGCGTACGAGCAGTACTTC. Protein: CASSVGGGRAYEQYF. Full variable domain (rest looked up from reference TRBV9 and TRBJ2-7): DSGVTQTPKHLITATGQRVTLRCSPRSGDLSVYWYQQSLDQGLQFLIQYYNGEERAKGNILERFSAQQFPDLHSELNLSSLELGDSALYFCASSVGGGRAYEQYFGPGTRLTVT.

The CDR3 is CASSLHRAGGELFF. CDR3 coding DNA: TGTGCCAGCAGTTTACACAGGGCGGGCGGGGAGCTGTTTTTT. The chain employs TRBV6-1 and TRBJ2-2, with D tentatively TRBD1 (6 bases). CDR1 MNHNS and CDR2 SASEGT come from the germline V gene. V lost 5 bases, J lost 7 bases, and 14 bases lay in between. The CDR3 runs 14 residues.

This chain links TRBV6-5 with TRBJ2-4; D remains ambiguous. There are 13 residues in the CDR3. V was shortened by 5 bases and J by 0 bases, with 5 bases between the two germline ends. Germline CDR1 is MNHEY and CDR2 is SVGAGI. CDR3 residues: CASSPVAKNIQYF. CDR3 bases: TGTGCCAGCAGTCCTGTAGCCAAAAACATTCAGTACTTC.

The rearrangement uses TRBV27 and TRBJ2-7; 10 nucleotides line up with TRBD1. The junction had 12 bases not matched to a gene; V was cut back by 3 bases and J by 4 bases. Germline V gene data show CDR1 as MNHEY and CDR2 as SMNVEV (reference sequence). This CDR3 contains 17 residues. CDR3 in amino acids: CASSFRMGQGYSYEQYF. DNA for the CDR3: TGTGCCAGCAGTTTTCGTATGGGACAGGGGTACAGTTACGAGCAGTACTTC.

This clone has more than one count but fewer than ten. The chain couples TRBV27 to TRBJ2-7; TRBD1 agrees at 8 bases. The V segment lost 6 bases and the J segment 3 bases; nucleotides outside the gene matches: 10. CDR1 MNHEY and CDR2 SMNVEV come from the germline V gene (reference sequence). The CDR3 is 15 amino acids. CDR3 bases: TGTGCCAGCAGCCCCGGTAGGACAGGGAGCTACGAGCAGTACTTC. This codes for CASSPGRTGSYEQYF.

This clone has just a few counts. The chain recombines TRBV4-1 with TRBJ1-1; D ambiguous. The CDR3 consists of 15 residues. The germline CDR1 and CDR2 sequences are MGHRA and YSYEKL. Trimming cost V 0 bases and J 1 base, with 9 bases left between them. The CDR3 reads CASSQDPTGNTEAFF. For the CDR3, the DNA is TGCGCCAGCAGCCAAGATCCGACGGGGAACACTGAAGCTTTCTTT.

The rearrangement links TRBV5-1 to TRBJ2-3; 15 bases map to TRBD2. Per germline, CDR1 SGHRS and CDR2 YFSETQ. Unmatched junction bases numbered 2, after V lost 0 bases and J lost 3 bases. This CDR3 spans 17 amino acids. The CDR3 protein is CASSLAGLAGGTDTQYF. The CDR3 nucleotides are TGCGCCAGCAGCTTGGCAGGACTAGCGGGAGGGACAGATACGCAGTATTTT.

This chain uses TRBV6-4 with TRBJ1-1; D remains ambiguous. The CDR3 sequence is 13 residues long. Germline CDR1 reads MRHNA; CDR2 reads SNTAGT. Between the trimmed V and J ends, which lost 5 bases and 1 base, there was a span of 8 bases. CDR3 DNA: TGTGCCAGCAGTTTCGTAGCGAACACTGAAGCTTTCTTT. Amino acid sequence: CASSFVANTEAFF.

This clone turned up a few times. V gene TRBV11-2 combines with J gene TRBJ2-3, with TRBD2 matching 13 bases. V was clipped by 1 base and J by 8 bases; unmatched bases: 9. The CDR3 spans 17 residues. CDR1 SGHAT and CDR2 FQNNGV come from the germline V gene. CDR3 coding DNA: TGTGCCAGCAGCTTAGGGACTAGCGGGGGTCGAGGAGGTACGCAGTATTTT. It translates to CASSLGTSGGRGGTQYF.

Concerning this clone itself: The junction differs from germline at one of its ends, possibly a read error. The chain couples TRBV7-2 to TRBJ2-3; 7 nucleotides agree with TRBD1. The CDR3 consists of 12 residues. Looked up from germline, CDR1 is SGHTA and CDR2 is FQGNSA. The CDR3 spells CASSLTRQGWSF. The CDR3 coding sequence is TGTGCCAGCAGCTTAACACGACAGGGCTGGAGTTTT.

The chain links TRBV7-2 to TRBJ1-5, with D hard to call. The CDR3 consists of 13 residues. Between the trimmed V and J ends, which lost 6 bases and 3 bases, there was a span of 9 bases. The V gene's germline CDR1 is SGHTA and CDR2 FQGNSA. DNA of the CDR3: TGTGCCAGCAGTTCCCTCCCCAATCAGCCCCAGCATTTT. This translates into CASSSLPNQPQHF.